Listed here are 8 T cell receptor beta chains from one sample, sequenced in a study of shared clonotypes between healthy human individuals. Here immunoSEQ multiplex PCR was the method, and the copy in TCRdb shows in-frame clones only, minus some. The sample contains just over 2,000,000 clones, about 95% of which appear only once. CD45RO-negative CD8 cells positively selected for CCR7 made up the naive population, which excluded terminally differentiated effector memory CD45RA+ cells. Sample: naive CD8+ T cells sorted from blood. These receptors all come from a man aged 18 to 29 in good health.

The CDR3 spells CASSLSVGTGVPSSYNEQFF. Here the CDR3 DNA reads TGTGCCAGCAGTTTATCGGTTGGGACAGGGGTTCCCAGCTCCTACAATGAGCAGTTCTTC. The chain is built from TRBV27 and TRBJ2-1; 10 nucleotides line up with TRBD1. The germline V gene encodes CDR1 MNHEY and CDR2 SMNVEV (reference sequence). The CDR3 is made up of 20 amino acids. Trimming at V came to 0 bases and at J to 0 bases, leaving 11 bases not matched to a gene.

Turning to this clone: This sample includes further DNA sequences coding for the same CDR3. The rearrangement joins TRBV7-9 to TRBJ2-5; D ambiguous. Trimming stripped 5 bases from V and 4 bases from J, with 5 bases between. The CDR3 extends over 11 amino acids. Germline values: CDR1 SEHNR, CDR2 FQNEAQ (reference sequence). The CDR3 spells CASSDPETQYF. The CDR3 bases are TGTGCCAGCAGCGACCCAGAGACCCAGTACTTC.

The CDR3 coding sequence is TGTGCCAGCAGTTATACAGGGGATAACTACGAGCAGTACTTC. Translated, it gives CASSYTGDNYEQYF. The V gene is TRBV6-6, the J gene TRBJ2-7; 7 bases line up with TRBD1. CDR1 and CDR2 (germline): MNHNY, SVGAGI (reference sequence). V lost 3 bases and J lost 3; bases outside the gene matches: 5. This CDR3 has 14 amino acids.

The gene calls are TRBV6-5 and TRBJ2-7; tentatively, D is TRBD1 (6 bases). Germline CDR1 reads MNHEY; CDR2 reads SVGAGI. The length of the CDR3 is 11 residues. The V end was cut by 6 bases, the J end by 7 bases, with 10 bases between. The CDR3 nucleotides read TGTGCCAGCAGCTACAGGGATGAGCAGTACTTC. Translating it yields CASSYRDEQYF.

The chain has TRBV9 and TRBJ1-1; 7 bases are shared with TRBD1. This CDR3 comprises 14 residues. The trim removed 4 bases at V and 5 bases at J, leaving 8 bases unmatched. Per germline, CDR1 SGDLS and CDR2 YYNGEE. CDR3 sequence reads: CASSPHLGQTEAFF. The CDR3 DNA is TGTGCCAGCAGCCCTCATCTGGGACAGACTGAAGCTTTCTTT. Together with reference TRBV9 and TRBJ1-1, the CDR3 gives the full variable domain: DSGVTQTPKHLITATGQRVTLRCSPRSGDLSVYWYQQSLDQGLQFLIQYYNGEERAKGNILERFSAQQFPDLHSELNLSSLELGDSALYFCASSPHLGQTEAFFGQGTRLTVV.

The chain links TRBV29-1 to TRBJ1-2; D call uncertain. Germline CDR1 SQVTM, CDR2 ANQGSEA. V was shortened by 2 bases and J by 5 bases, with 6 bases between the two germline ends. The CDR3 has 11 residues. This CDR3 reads CSVETEYGYTF. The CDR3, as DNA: TGCAGCGTTGAAACAGAATATGGCTACACCTTC. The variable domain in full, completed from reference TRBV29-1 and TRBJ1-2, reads SAVISQKPSRDICQRGTSLTIQCQVDSQVTMMFWYRQQPGQSLTLIATANQGSEATYESGFVIDKFPISRPNLTFSTLTVSNMSPEDSSIYLCSVETEYGYTFGSGTRLTVV.

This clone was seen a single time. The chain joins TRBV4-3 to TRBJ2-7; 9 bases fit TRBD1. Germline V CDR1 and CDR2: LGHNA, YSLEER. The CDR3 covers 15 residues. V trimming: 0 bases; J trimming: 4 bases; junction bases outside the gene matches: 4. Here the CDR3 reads CASSQDRGTGYEQYF. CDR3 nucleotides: TGCGCCAGCAGCCAAGATCGGGGGACAGGGTACGAGCAGTACTTC.

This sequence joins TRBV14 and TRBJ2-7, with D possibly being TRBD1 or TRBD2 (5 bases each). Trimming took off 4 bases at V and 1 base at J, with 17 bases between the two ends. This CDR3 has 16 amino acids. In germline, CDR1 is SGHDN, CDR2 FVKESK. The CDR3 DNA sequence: TGTGCCAGCAGCCCTCGGGACGACGTTCCGTCCTACGAGCAGTACTTC. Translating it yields CASSPRDDVPSYEQYF.